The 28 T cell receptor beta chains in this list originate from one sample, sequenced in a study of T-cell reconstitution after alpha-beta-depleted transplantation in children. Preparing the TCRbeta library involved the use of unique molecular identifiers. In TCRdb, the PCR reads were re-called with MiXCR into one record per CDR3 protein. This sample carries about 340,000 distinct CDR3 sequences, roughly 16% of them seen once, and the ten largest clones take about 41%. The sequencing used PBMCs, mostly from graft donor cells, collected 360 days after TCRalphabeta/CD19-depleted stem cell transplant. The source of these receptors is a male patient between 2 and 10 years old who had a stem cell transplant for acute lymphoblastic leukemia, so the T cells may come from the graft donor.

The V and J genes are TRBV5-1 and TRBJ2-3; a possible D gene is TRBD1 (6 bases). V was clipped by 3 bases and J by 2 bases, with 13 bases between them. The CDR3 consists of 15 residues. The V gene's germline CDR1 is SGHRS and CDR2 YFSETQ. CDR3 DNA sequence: TGCGCCAGCAGCTCCTTCTACAGGGACACAGATACGCAGTATTTT. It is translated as CASSSFYRDTDTQYF.

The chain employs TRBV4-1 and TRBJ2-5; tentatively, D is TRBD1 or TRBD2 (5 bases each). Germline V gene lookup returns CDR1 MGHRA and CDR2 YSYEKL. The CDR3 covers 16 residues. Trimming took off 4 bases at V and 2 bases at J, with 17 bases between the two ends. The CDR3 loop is CASSRRPGRPQETQYF. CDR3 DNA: TGCGCCAGCAGCCGTAGACCGGGACGGCCACAAGAGACCCAGTACTTC.

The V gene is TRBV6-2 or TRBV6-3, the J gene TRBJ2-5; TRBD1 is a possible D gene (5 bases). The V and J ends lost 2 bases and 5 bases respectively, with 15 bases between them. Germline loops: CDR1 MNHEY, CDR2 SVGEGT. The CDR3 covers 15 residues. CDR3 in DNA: TGTGCCAGCAGTTACAGGCTGTCAGGGTGGGAGACCCAGTACTTC. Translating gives CASSYRLSGWETQYF.

CDR3 bases: TGCAGTGCTAGCCTACCCAATGAAAAACTGTTTTTT. It codes for CSASLPNEKLFF. V and J are TRBV20-1 and TRBJ1-4; D gene unclear. Germline loops: CDR1 DFQATT, CDR2 SNEGSKA (reference sequence). The CDR3 sequence is 12 residues long. Trimming removed 3 bases at V and 5 bases at J, with 7 bases between.

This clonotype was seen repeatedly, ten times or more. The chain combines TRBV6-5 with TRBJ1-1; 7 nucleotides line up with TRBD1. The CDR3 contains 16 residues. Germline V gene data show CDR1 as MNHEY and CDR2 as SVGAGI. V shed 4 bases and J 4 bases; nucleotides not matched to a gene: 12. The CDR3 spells CASSLRTGGGRTEAFF. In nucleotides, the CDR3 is TGTGCCAGCAGTTTGCGGACAGGAGGAGGACGCACTGAAGCTTTCTTT.

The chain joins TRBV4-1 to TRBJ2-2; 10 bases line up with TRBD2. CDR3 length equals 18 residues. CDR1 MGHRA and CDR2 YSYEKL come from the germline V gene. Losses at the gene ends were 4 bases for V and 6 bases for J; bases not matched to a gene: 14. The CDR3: CASSPHSSGRALAGELFF. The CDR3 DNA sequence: TGCGCCAGCAGCCCACACTCGAGCGGGAGGGCCCTTGCCGGGGAGCTGTTTTTT.

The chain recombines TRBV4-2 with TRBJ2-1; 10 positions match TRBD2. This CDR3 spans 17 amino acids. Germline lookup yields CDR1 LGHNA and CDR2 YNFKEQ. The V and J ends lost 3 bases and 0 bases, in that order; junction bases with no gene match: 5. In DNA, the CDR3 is TGTGCCAGCAGCCATGAAGGACTAGCGGTCTCCTACAATGAGCAGTTCTTC. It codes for CASSHEGLAVSYNEQFF.

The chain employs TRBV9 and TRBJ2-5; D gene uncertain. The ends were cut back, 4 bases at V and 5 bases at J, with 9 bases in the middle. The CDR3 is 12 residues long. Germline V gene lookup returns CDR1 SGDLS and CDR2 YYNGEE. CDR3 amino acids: CASSMPRETQYF. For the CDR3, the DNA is TGTGCCAGCAGCATGCCCCGGGAGACCCAGTACTTC.

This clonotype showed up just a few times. The CDR3: CASRDFPGHKNTGELFF. Written as DNA, the CDR3 is TGCGCCAGCAGAGACTTCCCGGGACATAAGAACACCGGGGAGCTGTTTTTT. The chain couples TRBV10-2 to TRBJ2-2, with D possibly matching TRBD1 (6 bases). CDR3 length: 17 residues. Germline V CDR1 and CDR2: WSHSY, SAAADI. The V end lost 6 bases, the J end lost 1 base, and 18 bases lay between the germline ends.

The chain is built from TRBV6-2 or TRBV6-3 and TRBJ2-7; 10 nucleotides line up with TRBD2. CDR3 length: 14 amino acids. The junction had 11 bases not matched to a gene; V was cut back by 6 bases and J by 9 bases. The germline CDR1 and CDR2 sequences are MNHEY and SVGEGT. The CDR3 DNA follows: TGTGCCAGCAGGAGATCACCTAGCGGGAGTTCGCAGTACTTC. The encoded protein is CASRRSPSGSSQYF.

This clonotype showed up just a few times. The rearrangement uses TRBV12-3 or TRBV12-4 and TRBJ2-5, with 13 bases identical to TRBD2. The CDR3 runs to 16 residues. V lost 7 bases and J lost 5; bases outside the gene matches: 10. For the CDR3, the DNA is TGTGCCAGCACGACCGAAGGACTAGCGGGAGATGAGACCCAGTACTTC. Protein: CASTTEGLAGDETQYF.

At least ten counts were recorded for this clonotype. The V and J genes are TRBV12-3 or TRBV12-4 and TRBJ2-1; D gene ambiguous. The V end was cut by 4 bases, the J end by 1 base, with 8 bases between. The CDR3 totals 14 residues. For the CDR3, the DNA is TGTGCCAGCAGTTACGTTTCATCCTACAATGAGCAGTTCTTC. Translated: CASSYVSSYNEQFF.

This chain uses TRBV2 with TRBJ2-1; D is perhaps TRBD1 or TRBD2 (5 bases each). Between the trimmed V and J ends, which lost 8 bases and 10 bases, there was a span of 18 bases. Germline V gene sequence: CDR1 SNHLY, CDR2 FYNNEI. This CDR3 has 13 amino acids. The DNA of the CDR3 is TGTGCCAGCCGTAGGTCGGGGCTCGGGGAGCAGTTCTTC. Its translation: CASRRSGLGEQFF.

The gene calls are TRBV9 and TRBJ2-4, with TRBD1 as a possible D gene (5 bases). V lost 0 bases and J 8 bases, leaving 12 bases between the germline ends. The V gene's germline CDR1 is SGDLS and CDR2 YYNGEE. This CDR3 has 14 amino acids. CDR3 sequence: CASSVEGVGDIQYF. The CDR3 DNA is TGTGCCAGCAGCGTAGAAGGGGTAGGGGACATTCAGTACTTC.

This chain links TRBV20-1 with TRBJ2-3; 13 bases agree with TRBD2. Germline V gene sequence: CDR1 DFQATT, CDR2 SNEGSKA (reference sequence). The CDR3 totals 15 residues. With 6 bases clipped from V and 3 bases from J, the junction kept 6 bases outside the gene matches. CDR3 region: CSAAGTSGTTDTQYF. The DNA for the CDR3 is TGCAGTGCCGCCGGGACTAGCGGGACGACAGATACGCAGTATTTT.

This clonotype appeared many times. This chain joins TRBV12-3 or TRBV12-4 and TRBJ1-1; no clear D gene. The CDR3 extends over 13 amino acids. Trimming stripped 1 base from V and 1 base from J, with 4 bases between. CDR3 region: CASSLVENTEAFF. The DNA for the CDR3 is TGTGCCAGCAGTTTAGTGGAGAACACTGAAGCTTTCTTT.

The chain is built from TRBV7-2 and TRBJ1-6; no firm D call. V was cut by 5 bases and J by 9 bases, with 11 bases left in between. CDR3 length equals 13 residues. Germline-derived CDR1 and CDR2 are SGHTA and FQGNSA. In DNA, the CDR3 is TGTGCCAGCAGCAGTCAAGGGAGTTCACCCCTCCACTTT. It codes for CASSSQGSSPLHF.

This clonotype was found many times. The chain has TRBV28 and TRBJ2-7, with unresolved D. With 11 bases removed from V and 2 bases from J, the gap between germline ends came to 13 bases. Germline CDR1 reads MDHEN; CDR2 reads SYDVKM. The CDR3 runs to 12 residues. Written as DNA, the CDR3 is TGTGCCTGCCGGACGGCAGCCTACGAGCAGTACTTC. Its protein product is CACRTAAYEQYF.

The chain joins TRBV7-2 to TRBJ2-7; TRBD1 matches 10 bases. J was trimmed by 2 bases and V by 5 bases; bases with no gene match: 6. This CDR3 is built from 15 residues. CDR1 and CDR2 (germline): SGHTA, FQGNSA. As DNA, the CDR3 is TGTGCCAGCAGCCAACGGGACAGGGGACCCTACGAGCAGTACTTC. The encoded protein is CASSQRDRGPYEQYF.

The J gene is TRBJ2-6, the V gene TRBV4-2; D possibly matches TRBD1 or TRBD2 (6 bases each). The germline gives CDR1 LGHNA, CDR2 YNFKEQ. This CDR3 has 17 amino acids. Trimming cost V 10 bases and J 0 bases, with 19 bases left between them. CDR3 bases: TGTGCCACATCAAAACGGGGGCTCCTCTCTGGGGCCAACGTCCTGACTTTC. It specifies CATSKRGLLSGANVLTF.

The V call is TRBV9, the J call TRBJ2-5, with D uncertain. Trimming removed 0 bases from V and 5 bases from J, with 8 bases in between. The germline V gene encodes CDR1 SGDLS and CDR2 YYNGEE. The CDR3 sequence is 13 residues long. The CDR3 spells CASSVAVRETQYF. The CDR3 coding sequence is TGTGCCAGCAGCGTAGCTGTGAGGGAGACCCAGTACTTC.

CDR3 amino acids: CASSPDLAGAGELFF. In DNA, the CDR3 is TGTGCCAGCAGCCCCGATCTAGCGGGAGCCGGGGAGCTGTTTTTT. The rearrangement joins TRBV12-3 or TRBV12-4 to TRBJ2-2, with TRBD2 identical over 10 bases. This CDR3 is 15 amino acids long. J gave up 6 bases and V 6 bases, and 7 bases lay outside the gene matches.

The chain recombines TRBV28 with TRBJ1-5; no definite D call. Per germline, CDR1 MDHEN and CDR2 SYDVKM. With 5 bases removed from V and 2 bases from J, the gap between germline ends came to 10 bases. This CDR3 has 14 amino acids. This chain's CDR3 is CASSPNVRNQPQHF. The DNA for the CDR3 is TGTGCCAGCAGTCCCAACGTGCGCAATCAGCCCCAGCATTTT.

The chain's CDR3 is CASTELTGSYEQYF. DNA for the CDR3: TGTGCCAGCACCGAATTGACGGGGTCCTACGAGCAGTACTTC. The J gene is TRBJ2-7, the V gene TRBV6-1; D perhaps matches TRBD2 (5 bases). V was trimmed by 7 bases and J by 1 base, leaving 14 bases between them. Germline CDR1 MNHNS, CDR2 SASEGT. This CDR3 contains 14 residues.

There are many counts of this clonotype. The CDR3 DNA reads TGTGCCAGCAGTCCCGGGACAGGGCACTACAATGAGCAGTTCTTC. This translates into CASSPGTGHYNEQFF. The chain carries TRBV6-5 and TRBJ2-1, with TRBD1 identical over 9 bases. Germline values: CDR1 MNHEY, CDR2 SVGAGI. The CDR3 totals 15 residues. The junction had 5 bases not matched to a gene; V was cut back by 5 bases and J by 3 bases.

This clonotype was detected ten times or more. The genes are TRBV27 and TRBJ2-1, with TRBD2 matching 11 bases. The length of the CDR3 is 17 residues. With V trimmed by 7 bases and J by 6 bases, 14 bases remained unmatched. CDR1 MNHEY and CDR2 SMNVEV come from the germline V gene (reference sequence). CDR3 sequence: CASNYLAGGSYSNEQFF. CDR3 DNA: TGTGCCAGCAACTACTTAGCGGGAGGGTCATATTCCAATGAGCAGTTCTTC.

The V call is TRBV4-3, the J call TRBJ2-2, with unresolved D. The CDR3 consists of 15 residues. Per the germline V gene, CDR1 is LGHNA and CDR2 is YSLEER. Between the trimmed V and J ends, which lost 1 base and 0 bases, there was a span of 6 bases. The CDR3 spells CASSQVQPNTGELFF. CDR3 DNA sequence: TGCGCCAGCAGCCAAGTGCAGCCGAACACCGGGGAGCTGTTTTTT.

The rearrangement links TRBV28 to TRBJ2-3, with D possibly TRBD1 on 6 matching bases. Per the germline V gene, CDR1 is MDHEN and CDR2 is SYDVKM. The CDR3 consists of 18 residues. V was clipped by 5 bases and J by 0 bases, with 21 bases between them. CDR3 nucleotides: TGTGCCAGCAGTGCCCCGAACAGGGCCCCCTCTAGCACAGATACGCAGTATTTT. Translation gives CASSAPNRAPSSTDTQYF.